This T cell receptor beta chain is from a study of identical twins (TCRdb year 2016). With respect to the entire study: To test whether fetal clonotypes persist, the study used deep sequencing on TCR alpha and beta repertoires from monozygotic twins, unrelated adults of various ages, and cord blood. To rule out contamination, the twin experiments were replicated at different times with different library preparation protocols.

General findings and caveats noted by the study authors: In monozygotic twins, recombination models systematically underestimated out-of-frame TCR alpha sharing, but the models matched the sharing seen between unrelated individuals. Because the same donors could not be followed over many years, conclusions were based on cross-sectional statistical analysis. Excess twin sharing in beta out-of-frame sequences was weaker because fewer shared sequences lowered the signal-to-noise ratio. Zero-insertion analyses could be partly confounded by invariant T cells such as MAIT and iNKT, though diverse VJ usage argued against such confounding for most clonotypes. Fewer insertions were carried by abundant cord blood beta clonotypes, a similar but weaker trend appeared in young adult naive repertoires, and no such trend appeared in memory repertoires. Compared with coincidental sharing between unrelated individuals, out-of-frame TCR alpha sequences shared between twins had an excess of sequences with low generation probability.

Only healthy Caucasian donors were included. Three pairs of female monozygotic twins, all aged roughly 18 to 29 years, were included in the twin cohort. The RNA used for TCR libraries was isolated from peripheral blood mononuclear cells. There are a few counts of this clonotype. This receptor's antigen is unknown. No base quality information exists; no much larger clone differs at one position. Compared with germline, V lacks 2 bases and J lacks 6 bases; bases without a gene match: 7. CDR1 and CDR2 are drawn from the germline V gene: SGDLS, YYNGEE. The CDR3 runs 15 amino acids, cysteine and phenylalanine included. Only the CDR3 DNA is retained, 45 bases long and in frame from the first base. Libraries were constructed by 5' RACE. Instrument on record: Illumina HiSeq 2000. A universal primer binding site was added through template switching, and the final cDNA carried a unique molecular identifier so that TCR cDNA molecules could be counted accurately. Specific primers in the conserved constant-segment region were used to synthesize first-strand cDNA for the TCR alpha and beta chains. To control for contamination, each cDNA library was double barcoded with a SMART-Mk sample barcode plus Illumina barcodes. TruSeq adapter sequences, together with Illumina sample barcodes, were added in two successive PCR steps. The TCR alpha and beta cDNA libraries were sequenced on the Illumina HiSeq platform using custom primers. The study's own analysis went as follows. MiGEC processed the raw reads to extract unique molecular identifiers, while MiXCR was used to determine the CDR3 positions. Recombination models were inferred per individual with the repgenHMM and IGoR tools using an EM algorithm. Shared clonotype analysis was performed with the tcR package in R, normalizing sharing by the product of cloneset sizes. Out-of-frame nonproductive sequences were analyzed to study raw recombination free of thymic and clonal selection effects. The public reads were reanalyzed by TCRdb: fastp trimming at Q25, MiXCR alignment, in-frame beta chains only. Every distinct CDR3 protein forms one entry, paired with its most common genes and DNA. The V and J calls and clone size are TCRdb's, not the authors'. In all, the sample holds about 690,000 distinct CDR3 sequences, and about 20% of those were seen once. The ten largest clonotypes hold 4% to 5.5% of the sample.

The same data also contributed to another study, on T cells expressing NK-cell markers. The second investigation adds: Three sorted T-cell subsets (CD3+CD56+NKG2C+, CD3+CD56+NKG2C- and CD3+CD56-NKG2C+) from fewer than 10 donors had their TCR beta-chain repertoires profiled. Among the eight sequenced donors, seven were HCMV-seropositive and one was HCMV-seronegative. In several experiments an anti-gammadeltaTCR antibody was added to restrict sorting to alphabetaTCR-expressing T cells. For roughly 6 donors, the dominant CD3+CD56+NKG2C+ clonotypes were among the top 10 CD8+ clonotypes and accounted for roughly 1.0-7.5% of CD8+ T cells. Those dominant clonotypes were again the most abundant among CD3+CD56-NKG2C+ cells in a handful of donors, at roughly 25-65%. Whether the expanded NKG2C-expressing T cell clones were specific for HCMV antigens remained unclear. The study sequenced eight donors, all healthy volunteers chosen at random: three men and five women. To determine HCMV serostatus, a commercial ELISA kit was used to detect HCMV-specific IgG in serum. For 5 or 6 donors, unsorted PBMC were also used to sequence bulk peripheral blood T-cell repertoires. Reads were demultiplexed and grouped by UMI with MIGEC, and clonotypes were assembled and quantified with MiTCR. To exclude erroneous sequences, any TCR cDNA sequence not supported by at least two reads was discarded. The tcR package was used for downstream repertoire analysis, and clonotypes were matched between fractions using CDR3 nucleotide sequence together with V segment. VDJmatch was used to annotate antigen specificity against VDJdb, with one amino acid substitution in CDR3 permitted.

The specimen was PBMCs. The chain is assembled from TRBV9 and TRBJ2-4; 8 bases in the middle match TRBD1. This TCR was recovered from a woman younger than 35 in good health. In nucleotide form, the sequence is TGTGCCAGCAGCGTTGGTCAGGGGGCCTCAAACATTCAGTACTTC. Its amino acids are CASSVGQGASNIQYF.